The clone carrying this T cell receptor (beta chain) was seen at least ten times. Its antigen is not known. The length of the CDR3 is 16 residues. Trimming left V 2 bases short and J 3 bases short, with 17 bases between. CDR1 SNHLY and CDR2 FYNNEI come from the germline V gene. The sample belongs to a study of T-cell reconstitution after alpha-beta-depleted transplantation in children. A library of TCRbeta sequences, prepared with unique molecular identifiers, was generated. TCRdb processed the PCR reads anew with MiXCR; each CDR3 protein has one entry. This sample carries approximately 500,000 distinct CDR3 sequences, roughly a tenth of them seen once, and the ten largest clones take around 2.2%. Study-level findings and limits: Expanded graft clones numbering several hundred reportedly gave rise to alpha-beta T cells about two months after transplant. Some patients showed high day-60 TCRbeta diversity, which derived from surviving recipient T cells and thymic progenitors.

Material: PBMCs, obtained before TCRalphabeta/CD19-depleted stem cell transplant. This rearrangement joins TRBV2 to TRBJ2-7; D may be TRBD2 (6 bases). The TCR originated in a child aged 2 to 15 with inherited bone marrow failure, due to receive a stem cell transplant. The CDR3 reads CASSERRDSAYYEQYF. In DNA, the CDR3 is TGTGCCAGCAGTGAAAGGAGGGATAGCGCTTACTACGAGCAGTACTTC.